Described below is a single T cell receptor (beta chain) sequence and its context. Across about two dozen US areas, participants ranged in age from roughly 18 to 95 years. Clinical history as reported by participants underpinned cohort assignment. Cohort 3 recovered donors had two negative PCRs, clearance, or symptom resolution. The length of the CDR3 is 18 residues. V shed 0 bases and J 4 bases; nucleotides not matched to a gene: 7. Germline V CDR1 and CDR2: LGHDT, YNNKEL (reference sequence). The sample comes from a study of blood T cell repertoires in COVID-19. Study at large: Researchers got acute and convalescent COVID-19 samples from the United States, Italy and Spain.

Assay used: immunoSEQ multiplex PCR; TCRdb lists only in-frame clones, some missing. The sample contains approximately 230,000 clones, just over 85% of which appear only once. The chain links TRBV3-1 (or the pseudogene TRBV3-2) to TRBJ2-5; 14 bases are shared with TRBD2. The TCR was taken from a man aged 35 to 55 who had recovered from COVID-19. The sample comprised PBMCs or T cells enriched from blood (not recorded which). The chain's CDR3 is CASSQDPRLAGGRETQYF. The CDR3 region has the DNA TGTGCCAGCAGCCAAGACCCCAGACTAGCGGGGGGGAGAGAGACCCAGTACTTC.